This entry lists 5 T cell receptor beta chains sequenced from one sample in a study of blood T cell repertoires in COVID-19. This table comes from immunoSEQ multiplex PCR, and its TCRdb copy is limited to in-frame clones, with some not included. The data show some 130,000 clones, 75% to 85% seen once. The sequenced sample was peripheral blood. The receptors were gathered from a woman at least 80 years old with acute or convalescent COVID-19.

This clone was seen just once. This chain uses TRBV28 with TRBJ1-1; D remains unclear. The length of the CDR3 is 11 residues. Trimming left V 6 bases short and J 2 bases short, with 4 bases between. Germline CDR1 MDHEN, CDR2 SYDVKM. The CDR3: CASSKNTEAFF. CDR3 nucleotide sequence: TGTGCCAGCAGCAAAAACACTGAAGCTTTCTTT. Full variable domain (rest looked up from reference TRBV28 and TRBJ1-1): DVKVTQSSRYLVKRTGEKVFLECVQDMDHENMFWYRQDPGLGLRLIYFSYDVKMKEKGDIPEGYSVSREKKERFSLILESASTNQTSMYLCASSKNTEAFFGQGTRLTVV.

V is TRBV5-4 and J is TRBJ1-2, with TRBD1 matching 7 bases. The J segment lost 1 base and the V segment lost 1 base, leaving 4 bases of the junction unmatched. CDR1 SGHNT and CDR2 YYREEE come from the germline V gene (reference sequence). The CDR3 totals 15 residues. CDR3 sequence reads: CASSLRGGYNYGYTF. CDR3 coding DNA: TGTGCCAGCAGCTTGCGAGGGGGCTATAACTATGGCTACACCTTC.

The gene calls are TRBV3-1 (or the pseudogene TRBV3-2) and TRBJ2-3, with D tentatively TRBD2 (5 bases). Germline-derived CDR1 and CDR2 are LGHDT and YNNKEL (reference sequence). The CDR3 runs to 16 residues. V was trimmed by 4 bases and J by 0 bases, leaving 14 bases between them. The CDR3 coding sequence is TGTGCCAGCAGCCTAACGGGGAGCCCTAGCACAGATACGCAGTATTTT. Amino acids: CASSLTGSPSTDTQYF.

The chain uses TRBV12-2 and TRBJ1-5; TRBD1 is the table's D call and was not checked against the DNA. TRBV12-2 corresponds to a pseudogene. This CDR3 has 16 residues. CDR3 amino acids: CASRKAGDRFNQPQHF. CDR3 DNA sequence: TGTGCAAGTCGCAAGGCGGGGGACAGGTTCAATCAGCCCCAGCATTTT.

As DNA, the CDR3 is TGTGCCAGCAGCTCGGGACAGGGGAGAGGCTATGGCTACACCTTC. Residues: CASSSGQGRGYGYTF. The chain joins TRBV7-9 to TRBJ1-2; the match to TRBD1 covers 10 bases. The V segment lost 4 bases and the J segment 4 bases; nucleotides outside the gene matches: 6. Germline V lookup: CDR1 SEHNR, CDR2 FQNEAQ (reference sequence). The CDR3 contains 15 residues.